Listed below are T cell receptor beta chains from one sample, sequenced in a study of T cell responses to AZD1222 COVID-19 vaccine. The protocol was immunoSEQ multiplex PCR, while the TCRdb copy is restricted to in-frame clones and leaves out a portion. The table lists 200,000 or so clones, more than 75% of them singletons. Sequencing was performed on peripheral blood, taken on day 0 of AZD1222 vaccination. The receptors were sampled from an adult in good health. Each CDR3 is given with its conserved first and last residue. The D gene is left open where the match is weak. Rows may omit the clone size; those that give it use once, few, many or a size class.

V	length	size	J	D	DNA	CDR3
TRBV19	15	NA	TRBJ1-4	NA	TGTGCCAGTAGTGTAACAGAGGGCTACGATGAAAAACTGTTTTTT	CASSVTEGYDEKLFF
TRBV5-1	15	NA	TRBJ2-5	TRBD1	TGCGCCAGCAGCTTGGCTGGGACAGGGGAAGAGACCCAGTACTTC	CASSLAGTGEETQYF
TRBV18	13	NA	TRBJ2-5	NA	TGTGCCAGCTCACCATATTACCAAGAGACCCAGTACTTC	CASSPYYQETQYF
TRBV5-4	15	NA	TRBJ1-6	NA	TGTGCCAGCAGCCCCGGGACCATCTATAATTCACCCCTCCACTTT	CASSPGTIYNSPLHF
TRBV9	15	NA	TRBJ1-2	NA	TGTGCCAGCAGCGTAGCCGGGATCCCAAGCTATGGCTACACCTTC	CASSVAGIPSYGYTF
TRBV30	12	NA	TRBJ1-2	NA	TGTGCCTGGGGGGTGAGGGACTATGGCTACACCTTC	CAWGVRDYGYTF
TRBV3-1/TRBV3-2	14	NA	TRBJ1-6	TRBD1	TGTGCCAGCCTAGACAGGGGGGGGGATTCACCCCTCCACTTT	CASLDRGGDSPLHF
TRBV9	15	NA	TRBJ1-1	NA	TGTGCCAGCAGCCCCAGACAGGTCGGGCACACTGAAGCTTTCTTT	CASSPRQVGHTEAFF
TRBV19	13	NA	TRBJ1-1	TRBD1	TGTGCTCGACAGGGGAGTGCGAACACTGAAGCTTTCTTT	CARQGSANTEAFF
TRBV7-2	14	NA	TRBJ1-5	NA	TGTGCCAGCAGCTTAGGTGGGGGGAATCAGCCCCAGCATTTT	CASSLGGGNQPQHF
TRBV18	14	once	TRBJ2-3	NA	TGTGCCAGCTCACCTAATACCTACACAGATACGCAGTATTTT	CASSPNTYTDTQYF
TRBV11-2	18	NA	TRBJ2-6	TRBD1	TGTGCCAGCAGCTTAGCGGGACAGGCCCCCTCTGGGGCCAACGTCCTGACTTTC	CASSLAGQAPSGANVLTF
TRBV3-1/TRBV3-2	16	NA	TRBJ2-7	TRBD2	TGTGCCAGCAGCCAAGGGACTAGCGGGAGTAGGGCCGAGCAGTACTTC	CASSQGTSGSRAEQYF
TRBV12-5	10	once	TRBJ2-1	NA	TGTGCTAGTGCAGGGAATGAGCAGTTCTTC	CASAGNEQFF
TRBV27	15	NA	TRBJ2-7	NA	TGTGCCAGCACCTATAACTCCGGGTCAATCTACGAGCAGTACTTC	CASTYNSGSIYEQYF
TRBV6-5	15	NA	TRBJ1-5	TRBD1	TGTGCCAGCAGCGATGGACAGGGGTACAATCAGCCCCAGCATTTT	CASSDGQGYNQPQHF
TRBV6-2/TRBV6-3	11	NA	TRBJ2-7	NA	TGTGCCAGCAGTAACTCCTACGAGCAGTACTTC	CASSNSYEQYF
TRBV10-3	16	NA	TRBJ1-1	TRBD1	TGTGCCATCAGTGAGCCCAGACAGGGGGTGAACACTGAAGCTTTCTTT	CAISEPRQGVNTEAFF
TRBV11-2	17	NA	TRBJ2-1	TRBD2	TGTGCCAGCAGCTTAGATAGAGCTAGCGGTTTCTGGGATGAGCAGTTCTTC	CASSLDRASGFWDEQFF
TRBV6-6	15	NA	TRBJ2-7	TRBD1	TGTGCCAGCAGACCTGACAGGGGCGTGCGGTACGAGCAGTACTTC	CASRPDRGVRYEQYF
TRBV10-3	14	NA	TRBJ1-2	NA	TGTGCCATCAGTGATTTGACAGCGACCTATGGCTACACCTTC	CAISDLTATYGYTF
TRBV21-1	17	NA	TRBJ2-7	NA	TGTGCCAGCAGCAAAGAGGGCAGCCCCGAAACTAAATACGAGCAGTACTTC	CASSKEGSPETKYEQYF
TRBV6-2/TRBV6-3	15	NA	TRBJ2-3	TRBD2	TGTGCCAGCAGTTTCGGCGGGGGGGCCGCAGATACGCAGTATTTT	CASSFGGGAADTQYF
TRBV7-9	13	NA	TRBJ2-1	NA	TGTGCCAGCAGCTTGTACCAGAACAATGAGCAGTTCTTC	CASSLYQNNEQFF
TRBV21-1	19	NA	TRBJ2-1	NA	TGTGCCAGCAGCAAAGTACTAGCGGGGGGGCCCAATCTCTGCAATGAGCAGTTCTTC	CASSKVLAGGPNLCNEQFF
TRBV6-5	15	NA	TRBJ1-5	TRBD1	TGTGCCAGCAGCCAAGACAGGGGGCCAGATCAGCCCCAGCATTTT	CASSQDRGPDQPQHF
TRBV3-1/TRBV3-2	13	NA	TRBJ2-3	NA	TGTGCCAGCAGCCAGAGCGGGCAGGGCGCTGGGTATTTT	CASSQSGQGAGYF
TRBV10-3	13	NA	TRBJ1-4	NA	TGTGCCACAAACAGGGCGACTAATGAAAAACTGTTTTTT	CATNRATNEKLFF
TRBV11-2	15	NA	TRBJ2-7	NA	TGTGCCAGCAGCAGGGCCGGGACATCCTCCTACGAGCAGTACTTC	CASSRAGTSSYEQYF
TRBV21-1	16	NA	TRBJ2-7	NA	TGTGCCAGCAGCAAAATTGGAGGGGGCGAGGCCTACGAGCAGTACTTC	CASSKIGGGEAYEQYF
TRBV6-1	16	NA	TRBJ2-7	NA	TGTGCCAGCAGTGAAGAAGGGTTTGGCTTTTCCTACGAGCAGTACTTC	CASSEEGFGFSYEQYF
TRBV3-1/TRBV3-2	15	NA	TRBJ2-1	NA	TGTGCCAGCAGCCAAGACCATTACAACCTCAACCAGCAGTTCTTC	CASSQDHYNLNQQFF
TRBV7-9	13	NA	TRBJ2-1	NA	TGTGCCAGCAGCTTCCGGATTGGGAATGAGCAGTTCTTC	CASSFRIGNEQFF
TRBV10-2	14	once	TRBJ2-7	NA	TGCGCCAGCAGTGAGGGAGGATGGGGCTACGAGCAGTACTTC	CASSEGGWGYEQYF
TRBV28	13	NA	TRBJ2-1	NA	TGTGCCAGCAGCAAAGACAGCGCGGTTGAGCAGTTCTTC	CASSKDSAVEQFF
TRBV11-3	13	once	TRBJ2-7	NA	TGTGCCAGCAGCTTAGGCCGGGTTTACGAGCAGTACTTC	CASSLGRVYEQYF
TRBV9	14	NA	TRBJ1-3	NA	TGTGCCAGCAGCGTAGGCCAAGGGAAGAACACCATATATTTT	CASSVGQGKNTIYF
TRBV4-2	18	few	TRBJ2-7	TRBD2	TGTGCCAGCAGCCAAGATACGCTCGGGACTAGCGGTTACTACGAGCAGTACTTC	CASSQDTLGTSGYYEQYF
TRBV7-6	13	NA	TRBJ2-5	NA	TGTGCCAGCAGCTTATTCCGGGGGGAGACCCAGTACTTC	CASSLFRGETQYF
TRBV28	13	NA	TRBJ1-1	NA	TGTGCCAGCAGCGAACAGGCGGGGACTGAAGCTTTCTTT	CASSEQAGTEAFF
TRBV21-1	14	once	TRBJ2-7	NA	TGTGCCAGCAGCGGCCAGCGGGGCTCCTACGAGCAGTACTTC	CASSGQRGSYEQYF
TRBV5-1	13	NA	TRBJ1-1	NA	TGCGCCAGCAGCTTGCTGGCAGGGAATGAAGCTTTCTTT	CASSLLAGNEAFF
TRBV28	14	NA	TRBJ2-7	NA	TGTGCCAGCAGTTTTATCGGCAGGGGTTACGAGCAGTACTTC	CASSFIGRGYEQYF
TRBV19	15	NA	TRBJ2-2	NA	TGTGCCAGTAGTATCGCGGCTTCGAACACCGGGGAGCTGTTTTTT	CASSIAASNTGELFF
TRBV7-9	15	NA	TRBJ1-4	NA	TGTGCCAGCAGCTTAACAGGGTTGTCTAATGAAAAACTGTTTTTT	CASSLTGLSNEKLFF
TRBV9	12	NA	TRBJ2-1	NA	TGTGCCAGCAGCGGAATGGGAGATAAGCAGTTCTTC	CASSGMGDKQFF
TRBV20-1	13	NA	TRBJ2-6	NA	TGCAGTGCTAGTGTGAGTGGGGCCAACGTCCTGACTTTC	CSASVSGANVLTF
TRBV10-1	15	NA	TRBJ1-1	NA	TGCGCCAGCAGTGAGGGAGGCAGAGCGGGCACTGAAGCTTTCTTT	CASSEGGRAGTEAFF
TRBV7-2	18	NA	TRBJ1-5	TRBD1	TGTGCCAGCAGCTTAGGGCTCGGGACAGGGGTTAGCAATCAGCCCCAGCATTTT	CASSLGLGTGVSNQPQHF
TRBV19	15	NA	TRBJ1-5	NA	TGTGCCAGTAGTATAGTAGTGGGGGAAAACCATCCCCAGCATTTT	CASSIVVGENHPQHF
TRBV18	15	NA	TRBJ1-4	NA	TGTGCCAGCTCACCAGGGACCGGGGGGTATGAAAAACTGTTTTTT	CASSPGTGGYEKLFF
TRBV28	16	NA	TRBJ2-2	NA	TGTGCCAGCAGTTCGGGGGCGGGGGCCGGCACCGGGGAGCTGTTTTTT	CASSSGAGAGTGELFF
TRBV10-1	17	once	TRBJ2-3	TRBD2	TGCGCCAGCAGTGAAGGGACTAGCGGGGGGGCGGGAGATACGCAGTATTTT	CASSEGTSGGAGDTQYF
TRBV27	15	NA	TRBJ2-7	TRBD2	TGTGCCAGCAGTTTATTGGTAGCGGGAGCCCACGAGCAGTACTTC	CASSLLVAGAHEQYF
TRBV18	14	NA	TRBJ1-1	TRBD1	TGTGCCAGCTCACCGGGGACAGCCATTTCTGAAGCTTTCTTT	CASSPGTAISEAFF
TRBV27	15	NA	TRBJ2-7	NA	TGTGCCAGCAGGTCCGACATCACTGGGCCCTACGAGCAGTACTTC	CASRSDITGPYEQYF
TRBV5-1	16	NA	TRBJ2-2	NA	TGCGCCAGCAGCCTACCGACAGGAACGAACACCGGGGAGCTGTTTTTT	CASSLPTGTNTGELFF